These T cell receptor beta chains were read from a single sample in a study of cytomegalovirus exposure and HLA in healthy donors. Assay used: immunoSEQ multiplex PCR; TCRdb lists only in-frame clones, some missing. The table has 200,000 to 300,000 clones, more than 70% seen once. The sample taken for sequencing was PBMCs. The receptors were gathered from a boy younger than 18 in good health and CMV-seronegative. The CDR3 runs from the conserved cysteine through the conserved F or W. D genes are given only for firm matches. The size field is filled for only some rows; it gives once, few, many or a size class.

CDR3 length	V gene	J gene	clone size	D gene	CDR3 protein	CDR3 DNA
15	TRBV5-1	TRBJ2-7	-	-	CASSSVTGPNSEQYF	TGCGCCAGCAGCAGCGTTACAGGTCCCAACTCCGAGCAGTACTTC
12	TRBV6-5	TRBJ1-2	few	TRBD1	CASRGQTGVYTF	TGTGCCAGCAGGGGACAGACTGGGGTCTACACCTTC
14	TRBV5-6	TRBJ2-7	-	TRBD1	CASSRLQGWREQYF	TGTGCCAGCAGCCGATTACAGGGGTGGAGGGAGCAGTACTTC
15	TRBV30	TRBJ1-5	-	-	CAWRDRAYSNQPQHF	TGTGCCTGGAGGGACAGAGCATATAGCAATCAGCCCCAGCATTTT
17	TRBV30	TRBJ2-2	once	TRBD2	CAWSVPSGRLNTGELFF	TGTGCCTGGAGTGTACCTAGCGGGAGATTGAACACCGGGGAGCTGTTTTTT
15	TRBV7-9	TRBJ1-2	-	TRBD1	CASSWGQGARYGYTF	TGTGCCAGCAGCTGGGGACAGGGGGCACGGTATGGCTACACCTTC
11	TRBV30	TRBJ1-3	-	-	CAWSRGNTIYF	TGTGCCTGGAGTCGGGGAAACACCATATATTTT
13	TRBV2	TRBJ1-2	-	-	CASSELREDGYTF	TGTGCCAGCAGTGAACTACGAGAGGATGGCTACACCTTC
12	TRBV7-9	TRBJ1-1	few	-	CSSSIDRPEAFF	TGTTCCAGCAGCATCGACAGGCCTGAAGCTTTCTTT
16	TRBV11-2	TRBJ2-2	-	-	CASSLGGAGNTGELFF	TGTGCCAGCAGCTTGGGTGGAGCGGGGAACACCGGGGAGCTGTTTTTT
16	TRBV7-8	TRBJ1-5	few	-	CASSLAVRGGNQPQHF	TGTGCCAGCAGCTTAGCGGTCAGGGGAGGGAATCAGCCCCAGCATTTT
15	TRBV5-1	TRBJ2-3	-	TRBD2	CASSLRTSGGDTQYF	TGCGCCAGCAGCTTAAGGACTAGCGGGGGGGATACGCAGTATTTT
11	TRBV7-9	TRBJ1-2	-	-	CSSSLGDGYTF	TGTTCCAGCAGCCTCGGAGATGGCTACACCTTC
17	TRBV27	TRBJ2-7	-	-	CASSVRGSTWDPYEQYF	TGTGCCAGCAGCGTCAGGGGCTCGACATGGGACCCTTACGAGCAGTACTTC
18	TRBV5-1	TRBJ2-6	once	-	CASSSKSQTHSGANVLTF	TGCGCCAGCAGCTCGAAAAGCCAGACACACTCTGGGGCCAACGTCCTGACTTTC
14	TRBV6-7	TRBJ1-2	few	-	CASSYETANYGYTF	TGTGCCAGCAGTTACGAGACAGCTAACTATGGCTACACCTTC
13	TRBV5-4	TRBJ2-7	once	TRBD2	CASSSGTSYEQYF	TGTGCCAGCAGCTCCGGGACTAGCTACGAGCAGTACTTC
16	TRBV27	TRBJ1-5	-	TRBD1	CASSDRQGAGNQPQHF	TGTGCCAGCAGTGACAGACAGGGGGCGGGCAATCAGCCCCAGCATTTT
17	TRBV6-1	TRBJ2-7	-	TRBD2	CASSELELAGIRYEQYF	TGTGCCAGCAGTGAACTGGAACTAGCGGGGATCCGTTACGAGCAGTACTTC
15	TRBV19	TRBJ1-2	-	TRBD1	CASNPGQGRIYGYTF	TGTGCCAGTAACCCCGGACAGGGAAGAATCTATGGCTACACCTTC
14	TRBV12-5	TRBJ1-5	-	-	CASGAQERHQPQHF	TGTGCTAGTGGGGCACAGGAGAGACATCAGCCCCAGCATTTT
15	TRBV2	TRBJ2-7	-	TRBD1	CASSTTGTGNAEQYF	TGTGCCAGCAGCACCACCGGGACAGGGAATGCCGAGCAGTACTTC
13	TRBV2	TRBJ1-1	-	TRBD1	CASSEDRGQEAFF	TGTGCCAGCAGTGAGGACAGGGGGCAGGAAGCTTTCTTT
15	TRBV4-1	TRBJ2-4	-	-	CASSLGGLAKNIQYF	TGCGCCAGCAGCCTTGGAGGACTAGCCAAAAACATTCAGTACTTC
13	TRBV29-1	TRBJ1-1	few	TRBD1	CSVERQGLTEAFF	TGCAGCGTGGAAAGACAGGGACTCACTGAAGCTTTCTTT
16	TRBV6-1	TRBJ2-7	-	TRBD1	CASSGDSPSLPGEQYF	TGTGCCAGCAGTGGGGACAGCCCTTCCCTACCGGGCGAGCAGTACTTC
14	TRBV7-9	TRBJ2-5	once	TRBD1	CASSYDRVQETQYF	TGTGCCAGCAGCTACGACAGGGTCCAAGAGACCCAGTACTTC
13	TRBV9	TRBJ2-7	-	-	CASSVQGLDEQYF	TGTGCCAGCAGCGTCCAGGGGTTGGACGAGCAGTACTTC
14	TRBV2	TRBJ2-2	-	-	CASSRGRNTGGLFF	TGTGCCAGCAGTCGCGGCAGAAACACCGGGGGGCTGTTTTTT
14	TRBV7-9	TRBJ1-2	-	-	CASSTAGVFHGYTF	TGTGCCAGCAGCACGGCCGGGGTCTTCCATGGCTACACCTTC
14	TRBV4-1	TRBJ2-7	once	TRBD1	CASSQVGTVYEQYF	TGCGCCAGCAGCCAAGTAGGGACAGTCTACGAGCAGTACTTC
11	TRBV30	TRBJ2-1	few	-	CAWSFGIGKFF	TGTGCCTGGAGTTTCGGGATAGGGAAGTTCTTC
15	TRBV5-1	TRBJ1-1	once	-	CASSLAPGGNTEAFF	TGCGCCAGCAGCTTGGCTCCAGGAGGGAACACTGAAGCTTTCTTT
13	TRBV10-3	TRBJ2-5	-	TRBD2	CAIGGLAGGEQYF	TGTGCCATCGGAGGACTAGCGGGTGGGGAGCAGTACTTC
18	TRBV7-9	TRBJ1-5	-	-	CASSLGEQDFYSNQPQHF	TGTGCCAGCAGCTTAGGGGAGCAGGATTTTTATAGCAATCAGCCCCAGCATTTT
14	TRBV5-1	TRBJ1-2	once	TRBD1	CASSLTGGEDGYTF	TGCGCCAGCAGCTTGACAGGGGGCGAGGATGGCTACACCTTC
15	TRBV5-4	TRBJ1-1	few	TRBD1	CASSWTTGLNTEAFF	TGTGCCAGCAGCTGGACGACAGGGCTGAACACTGAAGCTTTCTTT
15	TRBV5-8	TRBJ2-7	-	-	CASSLGTGFEYEQYF	TGTGCCAGCAGCTTGGGAACAGGGTTTGAGTACGAGCAGTACTTC
15	TRBV11-3	TRBJ2-2	-	-	CASSFARGSAGELFF	TGTGCCAGCAGCTTCGCACGGGGATCGGCCGGGGAGCTGTTTTTT
14	TRBV9	TRBJ2-7	-	-	CASSVQTGSYEQYF	TGTGCCAGCAGCGTCCAGACGGGCTCCTACGAGCAGTACTTC
16	TRBV7-8	TRBJ1-1	-	-	CASSLVGRGQNTEAFF	TGTGCCAGCAGCTTAGTAGGCCGCGGACAAAACACTGAAGCTTTCTTT
16	TRBV19	TRBJ2-7	-	-	CASSPWTTALNYEQYF	TGTGCCAGTAGCCCATGGACTACCGCCCTAAACTACGAGCAGTACTTC
16	TRBV27	TRBJ2-7	once	TRBD2	CASSHTGTRSSYEQYF	TGTGCCAGCAGTCACACCGGGACTAGAAGCTCCTACGAGCAGTACTTC
16	TRBV4-1	TRBJ2-5	-	TRBD1	CASSHPGTGIQETQYF	TGCGCCAGCAGCCATCCAGGGACAGGGATCCAAGAGACCCAGTACTTC
15	TRBV13	TRBJ2-3	-	-	CASSLKRAIGDTQYF	TGTGCCAGCAGCCTGAAACGTGCGATTGGAGATACGCAGTATTTT
13	TRBV6-1	TRBJ1-1	-	TRBD1	CASNPTGGPEAFF	TGTGCCAGCAACCCGACAGGGGGCCCCGAAGCTTTCTTT
15	TRBV19	TRBJ2-1	-	-	CASGLTELRGGEQFF	TGTGCCAGCGGTTTAACCGAACTTCGAGGTGGTGAGCAGTTCTTC
15	TRBV7-9	TRBJ1-2	-	-	CASSYVLALDYGYTF	TGTGCCAGCAGCTACGTCCTGGCCCTGGACTATGGCTACACCTTC
12	TRBV11-2	TRBJ1-2	-	-	CASSFQNYGYTF	TGTGCCAGCAGCTTTCAGAACTATGGCTACACCTTC
11	TRBV6-1	TRBJ2-3	-	-	CASKLLRSQYF	TGTGCCAGCAAATTACTCCGATCGCAGTATTTT
17	TRBV6-4	TRBJ1-5	-	TRBD1	CAGTKTGPYYSNQPQHF	TGTGCCGGAACTAAGACAGGGCCCTACTATAGCAATCAGCCCCAGCATTTT